This TCR beta chain originates from a study of post-analysis software for immune sequencing data. Study-level information: The cohort encompassed relapsing-remitting, secondary progressive and progressive-relapsing multiple sclerosis disease courses. Study outcomes and limitations: Samples sharing a preparation batch grouped tightly together when assessed by F measure.

This clonotype was observed a few times. Its matching antigen is unknown. TCR beta libraries were prepared from cDNA with unique molecular identifiers. With roughly 0.85 to 11 million T cells as the source, 500,000 to 650,000 cDNA molecules resulted. TCRdb re-derived calls from the PCR reads in MiXCR, one entry per CDR3 protein. Counted here are about 770,000 distinct CDR3 sequences, roughly 50% occurring once; the ten biggest clones make up approximately 4.4%. Sequencing was carried out using blood. This clonotype was sampled from a girl under 18 with multiple sclerosis.

DNA for the CDR3: TGTGCCAGCGGCGAGCGCTGGTCTTTGCAGTTCTTC. Protein sequence: CASGERWSLQFF. The V and J genes are TRBV28 and TRBJ2-1, with D unclear. V was shortened by 8 bases and J by 12 bases, with 17 bases between the two germline ends. Germline CDR1 MDHEN, CDR2 SYDVKM. The CDR3 runs to 12 residues.